Listed here are 5 T cell receptor beta chains from one sample, sequenced in a study of Ad26.COV2.S vaccination and SARS-CoV-2 variants (TCRdb year 2021). The treatment or condition label corresponds to: roughly 19 received Ad26.COV2.S at low or high dose, single or two shots; 5 received placebo; per-sample allocation not given. For vaccine and placebo recipients, repertoires were sequenced using samples collected on day 63 after the first injection. The library was made by the immunoSEQ multiplex PCR assay. In its TCRdb copy, this immuneACCESS table keeps in-frame sequences only and misses some clones. Where compared with another copy, unresolved V genes explain less than half of these, and the others have no known cause. Recorded for this sample are approximately 400,000 clones; approximately 81% of them occurred a single time. The top ten clones comprise about 3.5% of the sample. The sequences come from peripheral blood, collected in a trial of Ad26.COV2.S vaccine versus placebo. All receptors derive from a person aged 18 to 59 who received the Ad26.COV2.S COVID-19 vaccine or a placebo.

The J gene is TRBJ2-3, the V gene TRBV10-1; D gene ambiguous. Germline V lookup: CDR1 WNHNN, CDR2 SYGVQD (reference sequence). The V gene lost 5 bases and the J gene lost 2 bases, with 8 bases spanning the gap. CDR3 size: 13 residues. This CDR3 is CASSPLITDTQYF. Here the CDR3 DNA reads TGCGCCAGCAGTCCCCTAATCACAGATACGCAGTATTTT.

The chain uses TRBV28 and TRBJ1-3; D may be TRBD1 (6 bases). The CDR3 is 13 residues long. Germline V gene sequence: CDR1 MDHEN, CDR2 SYDVKM. V gave up 8 bases and J gave up 5 bases, with 13 bases separating them. CDR3 residues: CASLRGSRNTIYF. The CDR3 bases are TGTGCCAGCCTGAGGGGGTCGAGAAACACCATATATTTT.

The gene calls are TRBV27 and TRBJ2-1; TRBD2 matches 9 bases. This CDR3 spans 15 amino acids. Germline V CDR1 and CDR2: MNHEY, SMNVEV (reference sequence). With 2 bases clipped from V and 8 bases from J, the junction kept 7 bases outside the gene matches. CDR3 protein: CASSLMRGGRDEQFF. CDR3 DNA sequence: TGTGCCAGCAGTTTAATGCGGGGGGGCCGCGATGAGCAGTTCTTC.

With respect to this clone: Other DNA sequences in the same sample also yield this CDR3. The chain recombines TRBV2 with TRBJ2-3, with D uncertain. Deletions cut 1 base from V and 6 bases from J, with 8 bases between. In germline, CDR1 is SNHLY, CDR2 FYNNEI. CDR3 length: 13 amino acids. CDR3 sequence: CASSEDLGDTQYF. CDR3 nucleotides: TGTGCCAGCAGTGAAGACCTAGGGGATACGCAGTATTTT.

The rearrangement links TRBV6-2 or TRBV6-3 to TRBJ2-7; D ambiguous. CDR3 length: 11 residues. The V gene lost 5 bases and the J gene lost 4 bases, with 6 bases spanning the gap. CDR1 and CDR2 (germline): MNHEY, SVGEGT. Here the CDR3 DNA reads TGTGCCAGCAGTGACGATTACGAGCAGTACTTC. It encodes CASSDDYEQYF.